This T cell receptor beta chain is drawn from a study of CD8+CD57+ T cells in acquired aplastic anemia. Study as a whole: Yields of DNA that came from sorted CD4+ and CD8+ cells averaged about 2.9 ug. Healthy donor CD4+ cell samples had a mean of around 10 million reads.

Worth noting for this clonotype: Its antigen is still unknown. A much bigger clone sits one base away, suggesting this may be a read error.

Findings and caveats of the study: Both patients and controls carried the same twenty-nine CD8+ CDR3 sequences.

V lost 4 bases and J 5 bases, leaving 14 bases between the germline ends. This CDR3 spans 14 amino acids. The germline CDR1 and CDR2 sequences are LGHDT and YNNKEL (reference sequence). Both TCR beta VDJ combination and CDR3 sequence profiling were carried out. Genomic DNA was the template for this profiling. TCRdb called the reads again in MiXCR, with one record for every CDR3 protein. The top ten hold 3% to 4.5% of the sample, which has 400,000 to 500,000 distinct CDR3 sequences, under 80% seen once. The rearrangement joins TRBV3-1 to TRBJ1-1; no clear D. Sequenced material: sorted CD4+, CD8+, or CD8+CD57+ T cells (not recorded which) from PBMCs. This sequence originates from a human donor in good health, serving as a control. CDR3 loop: CASSPDAQVTEAFF. DNA for the CDR3: TGTGCCAGCAGCCCAGATGCCCAGGTGACTGAAGCTTTCTTT.